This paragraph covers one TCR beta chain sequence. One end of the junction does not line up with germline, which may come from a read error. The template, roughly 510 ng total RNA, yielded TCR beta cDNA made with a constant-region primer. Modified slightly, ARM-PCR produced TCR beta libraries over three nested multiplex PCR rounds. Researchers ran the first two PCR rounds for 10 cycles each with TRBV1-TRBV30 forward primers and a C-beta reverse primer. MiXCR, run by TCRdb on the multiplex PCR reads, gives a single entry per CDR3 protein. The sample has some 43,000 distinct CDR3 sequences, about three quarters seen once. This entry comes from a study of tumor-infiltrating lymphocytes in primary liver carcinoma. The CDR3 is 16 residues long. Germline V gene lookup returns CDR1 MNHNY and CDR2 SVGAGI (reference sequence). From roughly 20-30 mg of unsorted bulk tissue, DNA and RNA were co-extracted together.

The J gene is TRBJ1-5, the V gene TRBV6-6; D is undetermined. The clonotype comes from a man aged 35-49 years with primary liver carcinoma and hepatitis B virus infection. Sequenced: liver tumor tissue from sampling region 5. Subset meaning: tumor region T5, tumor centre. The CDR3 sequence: CTSSYRVEYSNQPQHF. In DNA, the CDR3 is TGTACCAGCAGTTACAGAGTAGAATATAGCAATCAACCCCAGCATTTT.